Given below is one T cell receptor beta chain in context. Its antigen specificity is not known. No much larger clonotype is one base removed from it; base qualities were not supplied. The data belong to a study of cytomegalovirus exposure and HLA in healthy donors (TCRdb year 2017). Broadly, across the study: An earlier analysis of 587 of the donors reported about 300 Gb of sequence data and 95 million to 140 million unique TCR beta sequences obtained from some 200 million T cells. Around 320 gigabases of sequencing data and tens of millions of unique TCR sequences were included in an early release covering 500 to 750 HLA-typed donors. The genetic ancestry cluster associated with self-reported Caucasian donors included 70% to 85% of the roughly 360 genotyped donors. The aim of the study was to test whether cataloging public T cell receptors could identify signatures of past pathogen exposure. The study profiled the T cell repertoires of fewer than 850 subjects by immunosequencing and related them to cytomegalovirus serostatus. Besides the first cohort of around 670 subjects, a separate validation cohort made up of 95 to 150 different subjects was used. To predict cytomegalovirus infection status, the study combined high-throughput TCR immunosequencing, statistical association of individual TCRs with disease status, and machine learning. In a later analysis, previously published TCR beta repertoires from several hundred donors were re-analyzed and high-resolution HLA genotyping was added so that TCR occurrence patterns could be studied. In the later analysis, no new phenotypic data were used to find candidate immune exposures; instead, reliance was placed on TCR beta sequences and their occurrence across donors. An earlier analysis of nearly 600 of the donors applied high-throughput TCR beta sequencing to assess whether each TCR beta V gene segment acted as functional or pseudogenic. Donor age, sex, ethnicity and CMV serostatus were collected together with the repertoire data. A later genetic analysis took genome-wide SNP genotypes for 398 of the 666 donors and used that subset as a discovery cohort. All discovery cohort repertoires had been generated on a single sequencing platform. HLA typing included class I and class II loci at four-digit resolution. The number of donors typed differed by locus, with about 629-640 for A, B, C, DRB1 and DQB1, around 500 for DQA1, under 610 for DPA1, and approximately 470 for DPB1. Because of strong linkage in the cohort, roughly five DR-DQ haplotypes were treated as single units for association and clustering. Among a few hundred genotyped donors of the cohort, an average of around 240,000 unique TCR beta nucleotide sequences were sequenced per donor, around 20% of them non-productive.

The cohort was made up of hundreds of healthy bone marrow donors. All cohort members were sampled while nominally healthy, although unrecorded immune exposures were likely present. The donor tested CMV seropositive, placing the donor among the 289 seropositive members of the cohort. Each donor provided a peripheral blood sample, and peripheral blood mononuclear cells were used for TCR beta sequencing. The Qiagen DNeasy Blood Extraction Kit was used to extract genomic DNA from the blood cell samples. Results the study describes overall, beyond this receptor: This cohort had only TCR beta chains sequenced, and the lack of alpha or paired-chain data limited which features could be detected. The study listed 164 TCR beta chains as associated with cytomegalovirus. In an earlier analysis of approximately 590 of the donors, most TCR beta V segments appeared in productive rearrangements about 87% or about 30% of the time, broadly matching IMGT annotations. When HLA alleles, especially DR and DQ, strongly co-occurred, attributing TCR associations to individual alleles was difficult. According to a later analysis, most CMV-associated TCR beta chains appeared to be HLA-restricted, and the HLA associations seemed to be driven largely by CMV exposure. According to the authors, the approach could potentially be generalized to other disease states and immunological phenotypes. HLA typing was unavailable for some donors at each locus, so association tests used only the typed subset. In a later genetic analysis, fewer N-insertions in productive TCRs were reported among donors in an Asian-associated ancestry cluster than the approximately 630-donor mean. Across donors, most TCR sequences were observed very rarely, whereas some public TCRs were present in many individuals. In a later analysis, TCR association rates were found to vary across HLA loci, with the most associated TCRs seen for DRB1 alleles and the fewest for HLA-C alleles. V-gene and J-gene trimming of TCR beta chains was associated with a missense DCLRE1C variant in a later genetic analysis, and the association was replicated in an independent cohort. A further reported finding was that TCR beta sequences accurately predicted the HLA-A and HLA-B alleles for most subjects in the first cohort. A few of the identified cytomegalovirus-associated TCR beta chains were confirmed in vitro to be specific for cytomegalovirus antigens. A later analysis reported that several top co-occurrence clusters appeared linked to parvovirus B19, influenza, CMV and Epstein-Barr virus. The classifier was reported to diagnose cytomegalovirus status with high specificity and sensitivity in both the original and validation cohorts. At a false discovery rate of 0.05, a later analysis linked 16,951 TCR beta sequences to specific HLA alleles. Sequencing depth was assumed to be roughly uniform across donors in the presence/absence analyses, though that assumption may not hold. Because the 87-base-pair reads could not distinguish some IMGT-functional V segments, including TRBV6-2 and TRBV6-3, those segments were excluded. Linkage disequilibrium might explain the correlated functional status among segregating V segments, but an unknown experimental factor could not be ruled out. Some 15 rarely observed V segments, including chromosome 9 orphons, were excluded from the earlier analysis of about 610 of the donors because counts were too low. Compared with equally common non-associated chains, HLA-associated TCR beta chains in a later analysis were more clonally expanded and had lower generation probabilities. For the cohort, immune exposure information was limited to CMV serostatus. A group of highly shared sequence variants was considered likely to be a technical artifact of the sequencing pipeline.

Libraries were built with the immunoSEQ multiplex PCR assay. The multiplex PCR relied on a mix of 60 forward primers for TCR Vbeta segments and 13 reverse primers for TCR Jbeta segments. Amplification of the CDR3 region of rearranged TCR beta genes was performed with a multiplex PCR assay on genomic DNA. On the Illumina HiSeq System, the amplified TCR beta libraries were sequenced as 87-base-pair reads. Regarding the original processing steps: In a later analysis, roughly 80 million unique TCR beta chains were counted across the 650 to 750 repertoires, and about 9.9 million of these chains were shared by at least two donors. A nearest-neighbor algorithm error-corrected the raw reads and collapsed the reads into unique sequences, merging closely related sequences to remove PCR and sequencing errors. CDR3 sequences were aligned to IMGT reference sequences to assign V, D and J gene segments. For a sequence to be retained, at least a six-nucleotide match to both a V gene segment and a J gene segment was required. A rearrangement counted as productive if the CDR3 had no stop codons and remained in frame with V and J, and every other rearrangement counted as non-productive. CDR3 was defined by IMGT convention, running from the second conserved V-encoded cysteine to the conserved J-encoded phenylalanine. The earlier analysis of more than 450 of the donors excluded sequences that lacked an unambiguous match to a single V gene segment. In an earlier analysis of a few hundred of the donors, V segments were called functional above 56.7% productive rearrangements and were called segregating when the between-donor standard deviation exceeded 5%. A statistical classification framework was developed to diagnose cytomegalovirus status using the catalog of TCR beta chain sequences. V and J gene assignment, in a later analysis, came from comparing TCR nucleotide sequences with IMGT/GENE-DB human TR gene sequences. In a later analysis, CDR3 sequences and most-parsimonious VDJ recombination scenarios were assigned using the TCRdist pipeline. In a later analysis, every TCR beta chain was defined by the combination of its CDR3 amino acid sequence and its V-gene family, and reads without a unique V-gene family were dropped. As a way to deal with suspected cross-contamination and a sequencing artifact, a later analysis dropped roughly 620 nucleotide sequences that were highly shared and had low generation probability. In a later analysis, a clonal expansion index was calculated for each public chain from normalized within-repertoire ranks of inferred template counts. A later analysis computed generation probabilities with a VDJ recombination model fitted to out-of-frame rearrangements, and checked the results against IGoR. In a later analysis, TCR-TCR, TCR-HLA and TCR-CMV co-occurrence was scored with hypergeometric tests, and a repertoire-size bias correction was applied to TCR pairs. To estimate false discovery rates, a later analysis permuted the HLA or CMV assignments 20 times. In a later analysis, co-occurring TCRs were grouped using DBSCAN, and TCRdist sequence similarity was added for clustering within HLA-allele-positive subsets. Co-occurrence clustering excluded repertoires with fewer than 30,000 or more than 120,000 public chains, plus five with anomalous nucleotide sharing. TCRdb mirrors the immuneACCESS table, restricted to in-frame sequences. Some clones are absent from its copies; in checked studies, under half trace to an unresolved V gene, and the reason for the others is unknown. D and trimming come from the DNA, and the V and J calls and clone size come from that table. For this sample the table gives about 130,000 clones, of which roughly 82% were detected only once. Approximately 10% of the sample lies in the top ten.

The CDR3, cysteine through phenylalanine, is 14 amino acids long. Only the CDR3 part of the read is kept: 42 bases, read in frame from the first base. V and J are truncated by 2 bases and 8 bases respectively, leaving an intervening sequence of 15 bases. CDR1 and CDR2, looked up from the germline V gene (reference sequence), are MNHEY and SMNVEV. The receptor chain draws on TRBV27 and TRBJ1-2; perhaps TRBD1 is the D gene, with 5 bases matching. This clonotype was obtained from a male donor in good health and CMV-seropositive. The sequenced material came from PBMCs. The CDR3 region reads CASSLRWGGEGYTF. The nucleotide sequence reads TGTGCCAGCAGTTTAAGGTGGGGGGGAGAAGGCTACACCTTC.